This TCR beta chain originates from a study of T cells in Graves' hyperthyroidism and ophthalmopathy. The investigators amplified TCR beta CDR3 regions from RNA transcripts. The HTBI primer set drove a first-round RT-PCR of the TCR CDR3. TCRdb re-derived calls from the multiplex PCR reads in MiXCR, one entry per CDR3 protein. The sample shows approximately 400,000 distinct CDR3 sequences, more than 15% of them seen only once. CDR3 length: 14 amino acids. Trimming removed 1 base at V and 0 bases at J, with 7 bases between. Germline values: CDR1 SGHTA, CDR2 FQGNSA. Comments on this clonotype: Its antigen is unknown. Since the CDR3 does not end with the conserved phenylalanine or tryptophan, this likely comes from a read error.

Study observations and caveats: In validation, the model predicted ophthalmopathy. These predictions came a median roughly 6 months before onset.

The J gene is TRBJ2-7, the V gene TRBV7-2, with unresolved D. The sequence came from a woman under 30 with Graves' hyperthyroidism. Source material: blood. CDR3 residues: CASSLDFSSYEQYL. CDR3 nucleotides: TGTGCCAGCAGCTTAGATTTCAGCTCCTACGAGCAGTACCTC.